Included here is one T cell receptor (beta chain) sequence, with context. Its antigen remains unidentified. The PCR made use of 60 Vbeta and 13 Jbeta primers. The repertoire was sequenced with immunoSEQ multiplex PCR; TCRdb's copy has only in-frame clones and lacks some. The top ten hold around 8.5% of the sample, which has 130,000 or so clones, more than 60% seen once. These data come from a study of cytomegalovirus exposure and HLA in healthy donors. The study, taken as a whole, reports: Cytomegalovirus status was reportedly diagnosed by the classifier with high sensitivity and specificity. Per a prior analysis, the majority of TCR beta V segments were productive roughly 90% or roughly 30% of the time.

Per the germline V gene, CDR1 is SQVTM and CDR2 is ANQGSEA. This CDR3 contains 14 residues. V lost 4 bases and J 3 bases, leaving 15 bases between the germline ends. The chain combines TRBV29-1 with TRBJ1-1, with D uncertain. Sequencing was carried out using PBMCs. The clonotype comes from a woman aged 50 to 60 in good health and CMV-seropositive. CDR3 sequence: CSVGRPTRDTEAFF. CDR3 in DNA: TGCAGCGTTGGAAGACCTACGCGGGACACTGAAGCTTTCTTT.